This T cell receptor (beta chain) comes out of a study of HIV-infected patients and healthy controls. No cell fractionation was done, so the repertoire covers all unsorted peripheral blood T cells. The RNA source was a roughly 2.5 ml peripheral blood draw. Alpha and beta constant-region primers primed reverse transcription of around 540 ng RNA. Separate chain-specific third strand synthesis with multiplexing indices produced the alpha and beta libraries. Second strand DNA was synthesized using a primer at the SP2 site. In TCRdb, the 5' RACE reads were re-called with MiXCR into one record per CDR3 protein. The table shows roughly 10,000 distinct CDR3 sequences, with just over 8% occurring only once. This CDR3 comprises 14 residues. V dropped 5 bases and J dropped 7; count of bases not matched to a gene: 5. The study, taken as a whole, reports: Eight alpha and eight beta V genes differed significantly in mean usage between HIV-infected patients and controls.

This clonotype has more than one count but fewer than ten. Its antigen remains unidentified. This sequence originates from an adult in good health. The sample was blood. V is TRBV12-3 or TRBV12-4 and J is TRBJ1-4; 9 bases agree with TRBD1. As DNA, the CDR3 is TGTGCCAGCAGTGCGGACAGGGGTGCTGAAAAACTGTTTTTT. This translates into CASSADRGAEKLFF.